The T cell receptor (beta chain) described here comes from a study of memory CD4+ T cells and cytomegalovirus serostatus. Study context: Healthy Belgian adult donors included about nine CMV-positive and some 24 CMV-negative people. General study points: Of approximately 150 reported CMV TCRbeta sequences, about 70 were found in memory CD4+ repertoires.

Single viable CD3+CD4+CD8-CD45RO+ cells were sorted as the memory CD4+ T cells. Total CD4+ T cells were enriched by CD4 positive selection. Note on this clone: The antigen remains undetermined.

Produced via immunoSEQ multiplex PCR; TCRdb's table is partial and in-frame only. Found here are 55,000 to 60,000 clones, about 81% of them singletons; the top ten hold approximately 0.99%. Trimming removed 5 bases at V and 4 bases at J, with 6 bases between. This CDR3 has 12 residues. Germline loops: CDR1 MDHEN, CDR2 SYDVKM. The rearrangement joins TRBV28 to TRBJ1-5; D is unclear. The material sequenced was memory CD4+ T cells from blood. The sequence was obtained from an adult in good health and CMV-seronegative. The CDR3 nucleotides are TGTGCCAGCAGTATTCTAAATCAGCCCCAGCATTTT. Amino acid sequence: CASSILNQPQHF.